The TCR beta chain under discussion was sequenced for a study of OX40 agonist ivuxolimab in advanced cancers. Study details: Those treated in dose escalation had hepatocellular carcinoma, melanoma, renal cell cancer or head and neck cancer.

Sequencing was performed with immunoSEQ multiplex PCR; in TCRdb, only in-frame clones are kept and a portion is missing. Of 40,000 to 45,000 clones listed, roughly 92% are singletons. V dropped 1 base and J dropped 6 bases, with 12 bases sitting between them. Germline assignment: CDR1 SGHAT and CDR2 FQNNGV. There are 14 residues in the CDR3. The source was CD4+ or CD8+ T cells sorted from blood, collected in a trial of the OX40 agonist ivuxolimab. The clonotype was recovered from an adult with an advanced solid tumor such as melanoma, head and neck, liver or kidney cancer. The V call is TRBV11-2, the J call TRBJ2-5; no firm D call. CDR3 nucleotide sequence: TGTGCCAGCAGCTTAGGACCCAGCACGCAGACCCAGTACTTC. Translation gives CASSLGPSTQTQYF.